The 10 T cell receptor beta chains reported below all come from one sample, sequenced in a study of cytomegalovirus exposure and HLA in healthy donors. Primers: 60 Vbeta forward and 13 Jbeta reverse. Profiling relied on immunoSEQ multiplex PCR, and the TCRdb table lists in-frame clones only, not all of them. The table gives around 140,000 clones; the top ten clones make up roughly 1.7% of it. Sample: PBMCs. Receptor source: a man aged 18 to 29 in good health and CMV-seronegative.

This rearrangement joins TRBV29-1 to TRBJ2-3; D unclear. Trimming removed 3 bases at V and 4 bases at J, with 5 bases between. The CDR3 loop spans 11 amino acids. Germline CDR1 and CDR2: SQVTM and ANQGSEA. CDR3 protein: CSVDRSDTQYF. The CDR3 DNA is TGCAGCGTTGACAGGTCAGATACGCAGTATTTT.

This rearrangement joins TRBV28 to TRBJ2-3; D is uncertain. V gave up 6 bases and J gave up 5 bases, with 6 bases separating them. Germline assignment: CDR1 MDHEN and CDR2 SYDVKM. This CDR3 region has 11 residues. CDR3 protein: CASSAGDTQYF. DNA for the CDR3: TGTGCCAGCAGCGCCGGAGATACGCAGTATTTT.

The chain uses TRBV19 and TRBJ2-2; D possibly corresponds to TRBD1 (6 bases). Per the germline V gene, CDR1 is LNHDA and CDR2 is SQIVND (reference sequence). The CDR3 is 14 residues long. Trimming shortened V by 6 bases and J by 5 bases, and 13 bases separated the two germline ends. Written as DNA, the CDR3 is TGTGCCAGTAGCCTGGTAGGGGGAACCGGGGAGCTGTTTTTT. It specifies CASSLVGGTGELFF.

The V and J genes are TRBV5-4 and TRBJ2-3; TRBD1 matches 8 bases. Unmatched junction bases numbered 1, after V lost 1 base and J lost 3 bases. The CDR3 is 14 residues long. Germline CDR1 and CDR2: SGHNT and YYREEE (reference sequence). The CDR3 DNA is TGTGCCAGCAGCTTGTGGACAGGGACAGATACGCAGTATTTT. This translates into CASSLWTGTDTQYF.

V usage is TRBV6-6 and J usage is TRBJ2-7, with 9 bases lining up with TRBD2. V was clipped by 7 bases and J by 3 bases; unmatched bases: 7. CDR3 size: 14 residues. Germline CDR1 reads MNHNY; CDR2 reads SVGAGI (reference sequence). For the CDR3, the DNA is TGTGCCAGCACCCCGCGGGGGGGCCTCTACGAGCAGTACTTC. Translated, it gives CASTPRGGLYEQYF.

The chain carries TRBV7-8 and TRBJ2-7; a weak D match, TRBD2 (5 bases). Trimming removed 7 bases at V and 4 bases at J, with 23 bases between. In germline, CDR1 is SGHVS, CDR2 FQNEAQ. The CDR3 totals 16 residues. This CDR3 reads CASNPEGRGMMYEQYF. CDR3 in DNA: TGTGCCAGCAACCCAGAAGGACGGGGTATGATGTACGAGCAGTACTTC.

The chain is built from TRBV7-3 and TRBJ2-7, with D tentatively TRBD2 (5 bases). This CDR3 is 14 amino acids long. The germline gives CDR1 SGHTA, CDR2 FQGTGA. V was cut by 0 bases and J by 1 base, with 7 bases left in between. The chain's CDR3 is CASSLTSGSYEQYF. CDR3 coding DNA: TGTGCCAGCAGCTTAACGTCGGGATCCTACGAGCAGTACTTC.

The rearrangement uses TRBV9 and TRBJ1-2; D remains ambiguous. From germline, CDR1 is SGDLS and CDR2 YYNGEE. V was shortened by 3 bases and J by 4 bases, with 7 bases between the two germline ends. The CDR3 extends over 12 amino acids. The CDR3 sequence is CASSAVTYGYTF. In DNA, the CDR3 is TGTGCCAGCAGCGCAGTCACCTATGGCTACACCTTC.

The rearrangement joins TRBV19 to TRBJ2-6; possibly TRBD2 for D (7 bases). CDR1 and CDR2 (germline): LNHDA, SQIVND (reference sequence). The CDR3 covers 19 residues. Trimming removed 7 bases at V and 0 bases at J, with 22 bases between. The CDR3 DNA is TGTGCCAGTACCAATAAGGGGGGGGTTGCCCTCTCTGGGGCCAACGTCCTGACTTTC. It specifies CASTNKGGVALSGANVLTF.

This chain uses TRBV9 with TRBJ2-7, with TRBD2 matching over 7 bases. Germline CDR1 is SGDLS and CDR2 is YYNGEE. The length of the CDR3 is 14 residues. The ends lost 4 bases at V and 0 bases at J; junction bases unmatched: 4. The CDR3 reads CASSRDYLSYEQYF. In DNA form, the CDR3 reads TGTGCCAGCAGCCGGGACTACCTCTCCTACGAGCAGTACTTC.